The 11 T cell receptor beta chains reported below all come from one sample, sequenced in a study of CD8 T cells in Susac syndrome. Reverse transcription of about 0.45 to 1 ug RNA used random hexamers. TCRdb used MiXCR to reprocess the immunoSEQ multiplex PCR reads, holding one entry per CDR3 protein. In the table there are tens of thousands of distinct CDR3 sequences, about 94% of which are singletons. The sample taken for sequencing was CD8+ T cells from PBMCs. The receptors were gathered from a human donor with Susac syndrome.

The chain joins TRBV3-1 to TRBJ1-1, with a tentative D call TRBD1 (5 bases). The CDR3 is 12 residues long. V lost 5 bases and J lost 4, with 8 bases in between. In germline, CDR1 is LGHDT, CDR2 YNNKEL (reference sequence). CDR3 DNA: TGTGCCAGCAGCTTGAGGGGCACTGAAGCTTTCTTT. Its translation is CASSLRGTEAFF.

In DNA form, the CDR3 reads TGCAGTGCTAGAGATGCGCGGGGGGCCTCCTACGAGCAGTACTTC. Protein product: CSARDARGASYEQYF. The J gene is TRBJ2-7, the V gene TRBV20-1, with 8 bases aligning to TRBD2. The CDR3 has 15 residues. Trimming took 0 bases from V and 0 from J; bases not matched to a gene: 4. Germline V lookup: CDR1 DFQATT, CDR2 SNEGSKA (reference sequence).

V usage is TRBV29-1 and J usage is TRBJ1-5, with TRBD1 as a possible D gene (5 bases). Trimming left V 5 bases short and J 3 bases short, with 11 bases between. CDR1 and CDR2 from the germline V gene are SQVTM and ANQGSEA. This CDR3 has 13 residues. The CDR3 nucleotides are TGCAGCGTTCGAGGGGAGTACAATCAGCCCCAGCATTTT. Translation: CSVRGEYNQPQHF. Full variable domain (missing parts from reference TRBV29-1 and TRBJ1-5): SAVISQKPSRDICQRGTSLTIQCQVDSQVTMMFWYRQQPGQSLTLIATANQGSEATYESGFVIDKFPISRPNLTFSTLTVSNMSPEDSSIYLCSVRGEYNQPQHFGDGTRLSIL.

V usage is TRBV7-9 and J usage is TRBJ2-3, with D perhaps TRBD1 (6 bases). This CDR3 has 16 residues. Per the germline V gene, CDR1 is SEHNR and CDR2 is FQNEAQ (reference sequence). V gave up 1 base and J gave up 5 bases, with 16 bases separating them. CDR3 sequence (DNA): TGTGCCAGCAGCTTAGTGGTCCAGGGCAGGGGAGATACGCAGTATTTT. It encodes CASSLVVQGRGDTQYF.

J is TRBJ1-1 and V is TRBV3-1, with D possibly being TRBD1 (6 bases). The V end was cut by 4 bases, the J end by 4 bases, with 19 bases between. The CDR3 sequence is 16 residues long. The V gene's germline CDR1 is LGHDT and CDR2 YNNKEL (reference sequence). The CDR3: CASSPRSMQGGTEAFF. The CDR3 region has the DNA TGTGCCAGCAGCCCAAGATCTATGCAAGGGGGCACTGAAGCTTTCTTT. The full variable domain, its missing parts supplied by reference TRBV3-1 and TRBJ1-1, is DTAVSQTPKYLVTQMGNDKSIKCEQNLGHDTMYWYKQDSKKFLKIMFSYNNKELIINETVPNRFSPKSPDKAHLNLHINSLELGDSAVYFCASSPRSMQGGTEAFFGQGTRLTVV.

V is TRBV20-1 and J is TRBJ2-3; 7 bases align to TRBD2. The CDR3 runs 14 residues. The V and J ends lost 8 bases and 2 bases, in that order; junction bases with no gene match: 10. CDR1 and CDR2 (germline): DFQATT, SNEGSKA (reference sequence). CDR3 in DNA: TGCAGTACTAATCGAGCGGGGACCACAGATACGCAGTATTTT. Translating it yields CSTNRAGTTDTQYF.

V gene TRBV13 combines with J gene TRBJ2-1; perhaps D is TRBD1 or TRBD2 (6 bases each). Germline assignment: CDR1 PRHDT and CDR2 FYEKMQ (reference sequence). V was shortened by 7 bases and J by 8 bases, with 15 bases between the two germline ends. CDR3 size: 13 residues. The CDR3 DNA sequence: TGTGCCAGCACCCCAGAGGGGGGAGATGAGCAGTTCTTC. It is translated as CASTPEGGDEQFF.

Only a few counts were recorded for this clonotype. The chain couples TRBV7-9 to TRBJ1-5; D may be TRBD1 (6 bases). The germline gives CDR1 SEHNR, CDR2 FQNEAQ (reference sequence). CDR3 length: 13 amino acids. Trimming cost V 3 bases and J 5 bases, with 8 bases left between them. In DNA, the CDR3 is TGTGCCAGCAGCTTTGGGGGCGATCAGCCCCAGCATTTT. This translates into CASSFGGDQPQHF.

The chain combines TRBV20-1 with TRBJ1-1; D is perhaps TRBD1 (6 bases). The CDR3 length is 12 residues. CDR1 and CDR2 from the germline V gene are DFQATT and SNEGSKA (reference sequence). V was cut by 5 bases and J by 5 bases, with 12 bases left in between. CDR3 DNA: TGCAGTGCTGCAGGACAGCAAACTGAAGCTTTCTTT. It codes for CSAAGQQTEAFF.

The V gene is TRBV12-3 or TRBV12-4, the J gene TRBJ1-2, with a tentative D call TRBD1 (6 bases). V was clipped by 6 bases and J by 12 bases, with 17 bases between them. The length of the CDR3 is 12 residues. The CDR3 protein is CASSVGTLSHTF. The CDR3, as DNA: TGTGCCAGCAGCGTCGGGACACTGTCCCACACCTTC.

The V and J genes are TRBV19 and TRBJ2-2; 8 nucleotides agree with TRBD1. This CDR3 has 15 residues. CDR1 is LNHDA, CDR2 SQIVND, per germline (reference sequence). Losses at the gene ends were 5 bases for V and 5 bases for J; bases not matched to a gene: 7. CDR3 sequence (DNA): TGTGCCAGTAGTCCCAGGGGGCGCCGGACCGGGGAGCTGTTTTTT. The encoded protein is CASSPRGRRTGELFF.